The clone carrying this T cell receptor beta chain was counted only a few times. Its specificity is not known. This sample was taken from a study of T cells after yellow fever vaccination. Trimming at V came to 4 bases and at J to 1 base, leaving 9 bases not matched to a gene. Germline CDR1 and CDR2: SGDLS and YYNGEE. The CDR3 runs 16 residues. A 5'RACE template-switching step, the method used to make TCR cDNA, added a universal primer site and UMIs. TCRdb ran MiXCR on the 5' RACE reads and lists one entry per CDR3 protein. The sample has roughly 300,000 distinct CDR3 sequences, about 7.8% seen once. Study observations and caveats: Researchers noted that a small share of clonotypes showed up in both CD4 and CD8 compartments. High-abundance clonotypes from the bulk population could contaminate FACS-sorted repertoires. The booster saw the reappearance of most primary-vaccination clones (approximately 97% CD4, around 90% CD8).

The TCR sequence derives from a man younger than 35 who received the YFV17D yellow fever vaccine. This specimen was PBMCs, taken around 45 days after the first yellow fever vaccination. The gene calls are TRBV9 and TRBJ2-5; 8 bases match TRBD1. The chain's CDR3 is CASSSAQGASQETQYF. The DNA of the CDR3 is TGTGCCAGCAGCTCGGCCCAGGGGGCTAGCCAAGAGACCCAGTACTTC. Full variable domain (missing parts from reference TRBV9 and TRBJ2-5): DSGVTQTPKHLITATGQRVTLRCSPRSGDLSVYWYQQSLDQGLQFLIQYYNGEERAKGNILERFSAQQFPDLHSELNLSSLELGDSALYFCASSSAQGASQETQYFGPGTRLLVL.